This T cell receptor (beta chain) was identified during a study of OX40 agonist ivuxolimab in advanced cancers. General study findings and limits: On average, CD8+ T cells showed a greater number of expanded clones than CD4+.

With respect to this clone: Its antigen remains unknown.

Sequencing used immunoSEQ multiplex PCR; TCRdb keeps in-frame clones, though not all of them. Of fewer than 95,000 clones in the sample, about four fifths were seen once. The J segment lost 1 base and the V segment lost 3 bases, leaving 3 bases of the junction unmatched. The CDR3 is made up of 14 amino acids. CDR1 is SGDLS and CDR2 is YYNGEE in the germline V gene. The sample here was CD4+ or CD8+ T cells sorted from blood, taken in a trial of the OX40 agonist ivuxolimab. This sequence originates from an adult with an advanced solid tumor such as melanoma, head and neck, liver or kidney cancer. This chain joins TRBV9 and TRBJ2-5, with TRBD1 matching over 7 bases. CDR3 in amino acids: CASSATGTQETQYF. The DNA of the CDR3 is TGTGCCAGCAGCGCGACAGGGACCCAAGAGACCCAGTACTTC.